This section outlines one T cell receptor beta chain sequence together with its context. TCRdb keeps only in-frame clones here, not all; method: immunoSEQ multiplex PCR. The sample consists of about 130,000 clones, approximately 77% of them appearing once. The data stem from a study of blood T cell repertoires in COVID-19. Sample: peripheral blood. This TCR derives from a man older than 75 with acute or convalescent COVID-19.

CDR3 nucleotide sequence: TGTGCCAGCAGCTTGGGGACAGACCCCGCCAGCTCACCCCTCCACTTT. It codes for CASSLGTDPASSPLHF. This chain connects TRBV5-4 to TRBJ1-6, with D possibly matching TRBD1 (6 bases). V lost 0 bases and J lost 10, with 17 bases in between. The CDR3 is 16 amino acids. CDR1 SGHNT and CDR2 YYREEE come from the germline V gene (reference sequence).